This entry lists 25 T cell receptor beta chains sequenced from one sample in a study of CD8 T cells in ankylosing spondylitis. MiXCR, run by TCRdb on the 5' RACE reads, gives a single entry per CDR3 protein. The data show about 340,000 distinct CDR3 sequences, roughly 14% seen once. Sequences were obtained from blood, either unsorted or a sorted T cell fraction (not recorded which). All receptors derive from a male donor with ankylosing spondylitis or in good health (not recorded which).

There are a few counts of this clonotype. The chain's CDR3 is CASSSEPDRGRTGELFF. CDR3 sequence (DNA): TGCGCCAGCAGCTCGGAACCTGACAGGGGTCGAACCGGGGAGCTGTTTTTT. V is TRBV5-1 and J is TRBJ2-2; 8 bases fit TRBD1. The CDR3 is 17 amino acids. J gave up 5 bases and V 3 bases, and 12 bases lay outside the gene matches. Germline loops: CDR1 SGHRS, CDR2 YFSETQ.

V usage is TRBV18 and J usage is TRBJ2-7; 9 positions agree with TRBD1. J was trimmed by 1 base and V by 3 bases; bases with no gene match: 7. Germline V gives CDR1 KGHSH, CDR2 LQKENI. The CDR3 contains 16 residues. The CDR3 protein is CASSPSGTGTSYEQYF. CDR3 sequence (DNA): TGTGCCAGCTCACCCTCCGGGACAGGGACGTCCTACGAGCAGTACTTC.

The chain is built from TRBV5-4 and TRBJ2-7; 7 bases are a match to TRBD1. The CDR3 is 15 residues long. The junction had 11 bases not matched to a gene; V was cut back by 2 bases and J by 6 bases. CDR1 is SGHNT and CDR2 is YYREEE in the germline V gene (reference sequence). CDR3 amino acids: CASSFGQALGIEQYF. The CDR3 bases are TGTGCCAGCAGCTTCGGACAGGCCCTAGGGATCGAGCAGTACTTC.

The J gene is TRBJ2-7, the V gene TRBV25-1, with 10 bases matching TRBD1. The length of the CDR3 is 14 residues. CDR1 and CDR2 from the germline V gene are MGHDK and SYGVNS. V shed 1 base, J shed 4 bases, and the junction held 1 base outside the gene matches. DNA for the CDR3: TGTGCCAGCAGTGAATGGGACAGGGGTTACGAGCAGTACTTC. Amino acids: CASSEWDRGYEQYF.

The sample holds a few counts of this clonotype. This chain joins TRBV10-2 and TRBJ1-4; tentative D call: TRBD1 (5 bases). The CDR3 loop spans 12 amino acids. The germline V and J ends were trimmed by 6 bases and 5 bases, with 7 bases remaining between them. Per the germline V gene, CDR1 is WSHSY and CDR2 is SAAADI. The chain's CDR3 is CASSRQNEKLFF. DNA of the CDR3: TGCGCCAGCAGCAGACAGAATGAAAAACTGTTTTTT.

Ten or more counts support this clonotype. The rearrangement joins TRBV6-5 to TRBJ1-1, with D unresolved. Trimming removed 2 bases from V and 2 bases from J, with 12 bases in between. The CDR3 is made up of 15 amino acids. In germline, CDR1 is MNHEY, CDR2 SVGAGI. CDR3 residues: CASSYGAQANTEAFF. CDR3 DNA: TGTGCCAGCAGTTACGGTGCCCAAGCCAACACTGAAGCTTTCTTT.

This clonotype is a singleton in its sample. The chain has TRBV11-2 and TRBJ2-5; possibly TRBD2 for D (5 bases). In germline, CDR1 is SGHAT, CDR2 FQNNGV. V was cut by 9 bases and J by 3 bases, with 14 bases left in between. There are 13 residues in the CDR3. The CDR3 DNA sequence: TGTGCCAGGGACCGAGGGCGGGAAGAGACCCAGTACTTC. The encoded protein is CARDRGREETQYF.

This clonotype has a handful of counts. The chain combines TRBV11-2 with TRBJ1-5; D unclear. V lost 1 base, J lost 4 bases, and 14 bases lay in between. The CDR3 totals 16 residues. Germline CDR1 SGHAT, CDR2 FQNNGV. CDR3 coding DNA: TGTGCCAGCAGCTTAGGAAGGGTCGGTGAAAATCAGCCCCAGCATTTT. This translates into CASSLGRVGENQPQHF.

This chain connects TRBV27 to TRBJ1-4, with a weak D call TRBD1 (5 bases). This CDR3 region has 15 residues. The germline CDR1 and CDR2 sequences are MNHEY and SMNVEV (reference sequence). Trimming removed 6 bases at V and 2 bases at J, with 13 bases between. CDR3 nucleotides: TGTGCCAGCAGCTTTGTTGGGGCGACTAATGAAAAACTGTTTTTT. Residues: CASSFVGATNEKLFF. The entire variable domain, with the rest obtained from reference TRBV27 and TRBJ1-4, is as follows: EAQVTQNPRYLITVTGKKLTVTCSQNMNHEYMSWYRQDPGLGLRQIYYSMNVEVTDKGDVPEGYKVSRKEKRNFPLILESPSPNQTSLYFCASSFVGATNEKLFFGSGTQLSVL.

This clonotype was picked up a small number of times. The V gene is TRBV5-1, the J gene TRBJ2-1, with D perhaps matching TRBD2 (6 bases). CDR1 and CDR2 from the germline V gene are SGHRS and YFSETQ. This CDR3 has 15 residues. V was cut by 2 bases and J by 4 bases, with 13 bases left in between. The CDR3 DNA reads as TGCGCCAGCAGCTTCGGGGGAGATCGGTACAATGAGCAGTTCTTC. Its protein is CASSFGGDRYNEQFF.

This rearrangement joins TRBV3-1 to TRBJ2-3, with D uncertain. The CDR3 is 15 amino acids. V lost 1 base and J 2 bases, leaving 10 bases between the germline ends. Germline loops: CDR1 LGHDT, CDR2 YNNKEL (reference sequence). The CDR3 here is CASSQGEGITDTQYF. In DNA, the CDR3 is TGTGCCAGCAGCCAAGGGGAAGGAATCACAGATACGCAGTATTTT.

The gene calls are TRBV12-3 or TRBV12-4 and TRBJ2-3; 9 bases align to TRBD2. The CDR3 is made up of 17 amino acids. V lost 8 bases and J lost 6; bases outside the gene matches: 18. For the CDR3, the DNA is TGTGCCAGCCCCTCCCTCCCTCGCGGGGGGGCGAAGGATACGCAGTATTTT. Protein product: CASPSLPRGGAKDTQYF.

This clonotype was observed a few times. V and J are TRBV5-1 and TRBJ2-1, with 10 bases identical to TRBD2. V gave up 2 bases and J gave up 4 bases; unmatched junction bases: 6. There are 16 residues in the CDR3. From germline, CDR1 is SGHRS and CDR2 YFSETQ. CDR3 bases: TGCGCCAGCAGCTTCACGGCTAGCGGGGGTTACAATGAGCAGTTCTTC. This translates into CASSFTASGGYNEQFF.

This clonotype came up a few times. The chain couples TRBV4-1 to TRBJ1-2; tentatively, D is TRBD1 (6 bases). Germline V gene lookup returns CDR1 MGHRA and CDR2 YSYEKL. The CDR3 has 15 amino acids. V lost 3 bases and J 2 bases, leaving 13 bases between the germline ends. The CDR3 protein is CASSHSGAVNYGYTF. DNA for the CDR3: TGCGCCAGCAGCCACTCGGGGGCCGTGAACTATGGCTACACCTTC.

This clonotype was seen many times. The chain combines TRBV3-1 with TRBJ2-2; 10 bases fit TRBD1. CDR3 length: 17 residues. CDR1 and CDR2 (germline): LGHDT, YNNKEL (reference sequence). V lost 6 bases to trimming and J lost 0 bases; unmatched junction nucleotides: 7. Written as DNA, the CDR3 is TGTGCCAGCAGTCCTACCGGGACAGGGGCGAACACCGGGGAGCTGTTTTTT. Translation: CASSPTGTGANTGELFF. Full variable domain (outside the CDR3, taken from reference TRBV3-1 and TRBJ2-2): DTAVSQTPKYLVTQMGNDKSIKCEQNLGHDTMYWYKQDSKKFLKIMFSYNNKELIINETVPNRFSPKSPDKAHLNLHINSLELGDSAVYFCASSPTGTGANTGELFFGEGSRLTVL.

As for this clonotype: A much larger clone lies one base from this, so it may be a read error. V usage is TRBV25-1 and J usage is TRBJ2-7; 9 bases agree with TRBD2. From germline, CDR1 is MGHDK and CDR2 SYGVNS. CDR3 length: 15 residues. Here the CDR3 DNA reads TGTGCCAGCAGTGACCCGACTAGCGGAGTCTACAAGCAGTACTTC. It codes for CASSDPTSGVYKQYF.

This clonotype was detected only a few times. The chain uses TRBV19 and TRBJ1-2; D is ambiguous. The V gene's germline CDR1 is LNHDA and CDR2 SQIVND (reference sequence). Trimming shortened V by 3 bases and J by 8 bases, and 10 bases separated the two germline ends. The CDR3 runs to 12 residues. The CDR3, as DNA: TGTGCCAGTAGTATGTTGACCCTCGGCTACACCTTC. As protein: CASSMLTLGYTF.

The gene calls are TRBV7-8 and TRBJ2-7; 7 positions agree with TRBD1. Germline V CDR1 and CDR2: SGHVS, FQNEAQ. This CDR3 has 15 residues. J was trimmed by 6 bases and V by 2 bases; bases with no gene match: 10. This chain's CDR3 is CASSLPRQGRAEQYF. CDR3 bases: TGTGCCAGCAGCTTACCAAGACAGGGTAGAGCCGAGCAGTACTTC.

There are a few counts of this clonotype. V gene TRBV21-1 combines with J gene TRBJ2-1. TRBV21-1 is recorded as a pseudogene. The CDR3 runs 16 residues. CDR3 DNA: TGTGCCAGCAGCCCTTCTTGCTCCGGCCCCTACAATGAGCAGTTCTTC. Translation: CASSPSCSGPYNEQFF.

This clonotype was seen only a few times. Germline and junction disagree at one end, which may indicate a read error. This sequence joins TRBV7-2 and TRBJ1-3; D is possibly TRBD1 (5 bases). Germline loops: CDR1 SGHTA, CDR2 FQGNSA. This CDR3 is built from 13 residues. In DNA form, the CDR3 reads TGTGCCAGCAGCCAAGACCCCCCAGGGAGAATGGATTTT. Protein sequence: CASSQDPPGRMDF.

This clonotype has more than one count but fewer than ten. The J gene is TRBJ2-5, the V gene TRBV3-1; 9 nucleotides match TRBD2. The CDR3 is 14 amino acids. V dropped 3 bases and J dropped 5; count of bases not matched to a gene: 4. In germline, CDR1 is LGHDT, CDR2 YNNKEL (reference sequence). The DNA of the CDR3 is TGTGCCAGCAGCCATTCTAGCGGGGAGGAGACCCAGTACTTC. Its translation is CASSHSSGEETQYF.

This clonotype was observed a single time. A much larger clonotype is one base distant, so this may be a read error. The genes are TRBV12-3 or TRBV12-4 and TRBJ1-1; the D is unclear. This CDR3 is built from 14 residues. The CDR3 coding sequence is TGTGGCAGCAGTTTACGAGGGCTGAACACTGAAGCTTTCTTT. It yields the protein CGSSLRGLNTEAFF.

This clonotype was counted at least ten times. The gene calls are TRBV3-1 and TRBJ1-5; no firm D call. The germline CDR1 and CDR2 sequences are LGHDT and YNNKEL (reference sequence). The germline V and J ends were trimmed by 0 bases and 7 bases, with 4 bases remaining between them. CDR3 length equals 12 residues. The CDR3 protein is CASSQDRQPQHF. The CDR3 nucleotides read TGTGCCAGCAGCCAAGATCGACAGCCCCAGCATTTT. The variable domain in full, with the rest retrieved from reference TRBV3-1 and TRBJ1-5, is DTAVSQTPKYLVTQMGNDKSIKCEQNLGHDTMYWYKQDSKKFLKIMFSYNNKELIINETVPNRFSPKSPDKAHLNLHINSLELGDSAVYFCASSQDRQPQHFGDGTRLSIL.

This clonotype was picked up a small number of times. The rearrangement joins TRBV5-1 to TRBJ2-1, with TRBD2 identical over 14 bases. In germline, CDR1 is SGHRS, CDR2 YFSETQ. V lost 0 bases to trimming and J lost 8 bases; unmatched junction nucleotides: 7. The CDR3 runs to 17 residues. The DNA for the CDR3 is TGCGCCAGCAGCTTGGCCCTTGGGACTAGCGGGGGACATGAGCAGTTCTTC. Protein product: CASSLALGTSGGHEQFF.

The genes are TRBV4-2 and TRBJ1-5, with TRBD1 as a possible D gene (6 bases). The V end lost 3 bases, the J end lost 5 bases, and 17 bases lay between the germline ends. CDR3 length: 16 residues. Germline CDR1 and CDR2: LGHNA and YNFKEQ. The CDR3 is CASSQGGGGDHQPQHF. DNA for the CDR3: TGTGCCAGCAGCCAGGGGGGCGGGGGCGACCATCAGCCCCAGCATTTT.